This T cell receptor (beta chain) was identified during a study of tumor and adjacent non-tumor tissue in lung cancer. Study-level information: There were 12 adenocarcinoma, a couple of squamous cell carcinoma and 1 small cell lung cancer cases.

As to this clonotype: An end of the junction does not agree with germline; a read error may underlie this.

This sample's RNA came from whole unsorted tissue. Distant lung tissue was collected more than 3 cm away from the tumor edge. CDR1 and CDR2 from the germline V gene are MNHEY and SVGAGI. The CDR3 is 14 amino acids. TCRbeta libraries were built with three rounds of nested PCR, modified from ARM-PCR. MiXCR, applied by TCRdb to the multiplex PCR reads, yields one record per CDR3 protein. The repertoire holds about 100,000 distinct CDR3 sequences, with around three fifths as singletons. The sequencing sample was made of distant non-tumor lung tissue. The chain carries TRBV6-5 and TRBJ2-3, with 8 bases identical to TRBD2. This clonotype was sampled from a man younger than 45 with non-small cell lung cancer. The CDR3 here is CVSSYGTRADTQYF. The CDR3, as DNA: TGTGTCAGCAGTTACGGGACTAGGGCAGATACGCAATATTTT.